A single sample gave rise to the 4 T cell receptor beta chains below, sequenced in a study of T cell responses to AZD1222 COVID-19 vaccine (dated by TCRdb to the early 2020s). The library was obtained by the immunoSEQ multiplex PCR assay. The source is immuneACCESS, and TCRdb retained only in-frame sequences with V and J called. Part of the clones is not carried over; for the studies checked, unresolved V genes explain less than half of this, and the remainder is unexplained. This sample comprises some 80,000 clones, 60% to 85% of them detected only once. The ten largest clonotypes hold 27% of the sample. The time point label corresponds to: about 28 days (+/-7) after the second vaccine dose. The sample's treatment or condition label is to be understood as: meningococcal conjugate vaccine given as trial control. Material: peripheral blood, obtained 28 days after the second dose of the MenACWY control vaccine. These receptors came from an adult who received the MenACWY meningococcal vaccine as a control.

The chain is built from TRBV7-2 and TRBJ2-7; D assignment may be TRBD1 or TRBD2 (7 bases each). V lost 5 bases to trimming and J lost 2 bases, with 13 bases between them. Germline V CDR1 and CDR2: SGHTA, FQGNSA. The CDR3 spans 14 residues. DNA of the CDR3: TGTGCCAGCAGCCCAGGGGGGGGTCCCTACGAGCAGTACTTC. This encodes CASSPGGGPYEQYF.

The CDR3 loop reads CASSLQEANTEAFF. The CDR3 nucleotides read TGTGCCAGCAGCCTGCAGGAAGCGAACACTGAAGCTTTCTTT. This rearrangement joins TRBV5-5 to TRBJ1-1, with unresolved D. The CDR3 has 14 residues. Trimming removed 4 bases from V and 1 base from J, with 11 bases in between. Germline V gene data show CDR1 as SGHKS and CDR2 as YYEKEE (reference sequence).

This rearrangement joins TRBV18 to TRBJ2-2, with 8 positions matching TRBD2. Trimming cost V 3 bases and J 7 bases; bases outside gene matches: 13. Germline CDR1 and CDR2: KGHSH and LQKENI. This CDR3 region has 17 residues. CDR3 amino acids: CASSPPMKRGPDGELFF. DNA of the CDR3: TGTGCCAGCTCACCCCCGATGAAGCGGGGGCCGGACGGGGAGCTGTTTTTT.

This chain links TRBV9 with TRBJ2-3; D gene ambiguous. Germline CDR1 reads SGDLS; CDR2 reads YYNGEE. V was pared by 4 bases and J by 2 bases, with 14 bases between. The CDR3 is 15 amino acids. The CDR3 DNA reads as TGTGCCAGCAGCCCAGGACGGCTGACCACAGATACGCAGTATTTT. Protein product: CASSPGRLTTDTQYF.